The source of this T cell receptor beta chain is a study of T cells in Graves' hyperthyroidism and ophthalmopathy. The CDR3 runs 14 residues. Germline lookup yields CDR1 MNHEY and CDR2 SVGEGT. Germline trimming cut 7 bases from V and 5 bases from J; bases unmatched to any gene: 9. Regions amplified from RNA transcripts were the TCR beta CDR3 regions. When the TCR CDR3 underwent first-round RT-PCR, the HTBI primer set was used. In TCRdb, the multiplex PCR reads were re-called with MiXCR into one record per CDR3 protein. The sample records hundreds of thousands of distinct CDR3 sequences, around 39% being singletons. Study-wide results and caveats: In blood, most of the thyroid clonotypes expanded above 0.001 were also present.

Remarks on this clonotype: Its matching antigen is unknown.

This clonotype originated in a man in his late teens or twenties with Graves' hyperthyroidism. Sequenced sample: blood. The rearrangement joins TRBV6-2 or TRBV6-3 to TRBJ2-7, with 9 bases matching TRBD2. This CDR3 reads CASTRLAGFNEQYF. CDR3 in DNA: TGTGCCAGCACCAGGCTAGCGGGATTCAACGAGCAGTACTTC.